The rows below give T cell receptor beta chains drawn from one sample of a study of Ad26.COV2.S vaccination and SARS-CoV-2 variants. Here immunoSEQ multiplex PCR was the method, and the copy in TCRdb shows in-frame clones only, minus some. The sample includes about 350,000 clones, 88% seen only once; the top ten take approximately 5.9%. This specimen was peripheral blood, taken in a trial of Ad26.COV2.S vaccine versus placebo. The receptors were sampled from a person aged 18-65 years who received the Ad26.COV2.S COVID-19 vaccine or a placebo. The CDR3 runs from the conserved cysteine through the conserved F or W. The D gene is left open where the match is weak. Size is omitted from some rows. Given values are once, few, many or a class for expanded clones.

D gene: -; clone size: -; V gene: TRBV20-1; J gene: TRBJ1-1; CDR3 protein: CSAFMNTEAFF; CDR3 DNA: TGCAGTGCTTTCATGAACACTGAAGCTTTCTTT
D gene: -; clone size: -; V gene: TRBV7-3; J gene: TRBJ1-2; CDR3 protein: CASSLKQGGGYTF; CDR3 DNA: TGTGCCAGCAGCTTAAAACAGGGTGGGGGCTACACCTTC
D gene: -; clone size: -; V gene: TRBV27; J gene: TRBJ1-1; CDR3 protein: CASSLLGRTRRVRTEAFF; CDR3 DNA: TGTGCCAGCAGTTTATTGGGGCGGACGAGAAGGGTTAGGACTGAAGCTTTCTTT
D gene: TRBD1; clone size: -; V gene: TRBV12-3/TRBV12-4; J gene: TRBJ1-5; CDR3 protein: CASTSTGNQPQHF; CDR3 DNA: TGTGCCAGCACCTCGACAGGGAATCAGCCCCAGCATTTT
D gene: TRBD1; clone size: -; V gene: TRBV7-2; J gene: TRBJ2-1; CDR3 protein: CASSLDRGGNEQFF; CDR3 DNA: TGTGCCAGCAGCTTAGACAGGGGTGGGAATGAGCAGTTCTTC
D gene: -; clone size: -; V gene: TRBV3-1/TRBV3-2; J gene: TRBJ1-6; CDR3 protein: CASSLGLDSPLHF; CDR3 DNA: TGTGCCAGCAGCCTGGGACTGGATTCACCCCTCCACTTT
D gene: TRBD2; clone size: few; V gene: TRBV27; J gene: TRBJ2-5; CDR3 protein: CASKIGGSGLRETQYF; CDR3 DNA: TGTGCCAGCAAGATAGGCGGGAGTGGCCTTCGAGAGACCCAGTACTTC
D gene: -; clone size: few; V gene: TRBV6-4; J gene: TRBJ2-5; CDR3 protein: CASSRELRETQYF; CDR3 DNA: TGTGCCAGCAGCAGGGAATTGAGGGAGACCCAGTACTTC
D gene: -; clone size: -; V gene: TRBV7-5; J gene: TRBJ1-1; CDR3 protein: CARSLCVRRGNNTEAFF; CDR3 DNA: TGTGCCAGAAGCTTATGTGTCCGCAGGGGGAACAACACTGAAGCTTTCTTT
D gene: -; clone size: -; V gene: TRBV9; J gene: TRBJ1-3; CDR3 protein: CASTGAGRNTIYF; CDR3 DNA: TGTGCCAGCACGGGGGCAGGGAGAAACACCATATATTTT
D gene: TRBD1; clone size: -; V gene: TRBV12-5; J gene: TRBJ1-4; CDR3 protein: CASALEGASTNEKLFF; CDR3 DNA: TGTGCTAGTGCCCTGGAGGGGGCCTCAACTAATGAAAAACTGTTTTTT
D gene: -; clone size: -; V gene: TRBV7-3; J gene: TRBJ1-5; CDR3 protein: CASSPRGDSNQPQHF; CDR3 DNA: TGTGCCAGCAGCCCTAGGGGAGATAGCAATCAGCCCCAGCATTTT
D gene: -; clone size: -; V gene: TRBV13; J gene: TRBJ1-2; CDR3 protein: CASTPDRGRYGYGYTF; CDR3 DNA: TGTGCCAGCACCCCCGACCGGGGCAGGTACGGCTATGGCTACACCTTC
D gene: -; clone size: -; V gene: TRBV28; J gene: TRBJ1-1; CDR3 protein: CASSFGGGNTEAFF; CDR3 DNA: TGTGCCAGCAGTTTCGGGGGGGGAAACACTGAAGCTTTCTTT
D gene: -; clone size: -; V gene: TRBV6-5; J gene: TRBJ1-1; CDR3 protein: CASSYPGRGSSAFF; CDR3 DNA: TGTGCCAGCAGTTACCCCGGGAGGGGTTCGAGTGCTTTCTTT
D gene: -; clone size: few; V gene: TRBV7-6; J gene: TRBJ2-7; CDR3 protein: CASTKGSPYEQYF; CDR3 DNA: TGTGCCAGCACTAAGGGGAGCCCCTACGAGCAGTACTTC
D gene: -; clone size: once; V gene: TRBV7-6; J gene: TRBJ2-5; CDR3 protein: CASKIRVGETQYF; CDR3 DNA: TGTGCCAGCAAGATCAGGGTCGGAGAGACCCAGTACTTC
D gene: -; clone size: -; V gene: TRBV6-5; J gene: TRBJ1-4; CDR3 protein: CASSWTPAGEKLFF; CDR3 DNA: TGTGCCAGCAGTTGGACCCCCGCGGGCGAAAAACTGTTTTTT
D gene: TRBD1; clone size: -; V gene: TRBV5-1; J gene: TRBJ2-2; CDR3 protein: CASSVDRGNTGELFF; CDR3 DNA: TGCGCCAGCAGCGTGGACAGGGGTAACACCGGGGAGCTGTTTTTT
D gene: -; clone size: once; V gene: TRBV2; J gene: TRBJ1-3; CDR3 protein: CASAPLASGNTIYF; CDR3 DNA: TGTGCCAGCGCCCCCCTGGCCTCTGGAAACACCATATATTTT
D gene: TRBD2; clone size: -; V gene: TRBV11-2; J gene: TRBJ2-3; CDR3 protein: CASSLGTSGGVTDTQYF; CDR3 DNA: TGTGCCAGCAGCCTGGGGACTAGCGGGGGAGTCACAGATACGCAGTATTTT
D gene: -; clone size: -; V gene: TRBV7-7; J gene: TRBJ2-5; CDR3 protein: CASSLGMAGRETQYF; CDR3 DNA: TGTGCTAGCAGCTTAGGGATGGCAGGGCGGGAGACCCAGTACTTC
D gene: -; clone size: -; V gene: TRBV7-6; J gene: TRBJ2-6; CDR3 protein: CASSPRDSSFSGANVLTF; CDR3 DNA: TGTGCCAGCAGCCCTCGCGACAGTTCTTTCTCTGGGGCCAACGTCCTGACTTTC
D gene: -; clone size: -; V gene: TRBV28; J gene: TRBJ1-2; CDR3 protein: CASIPGDRNYGYTF; CDR3 DNA: TGTGCCAGCATACCGGGGGATCGCAACTATGGCTACACCTTC
D gene: -; clone size: -; V gene: TRBV5-6; J gene: TRBJ2-7; CDR3 protein: CASSSGSTYEQYF; CDR3 DNA: TGTGCCAGCAGCTCCGGGAGCACCTACGAGCAGTACTTC
D gene: TRBD1; clone size: few; V gene: TRBV2; J gene: TRBJ2-7; CDR3 protein: CASNEGQYEQYF; CDR3 DNA: TGTGCCAGCAACGAGGGACAGTACGAGCAGTACTTC
D gene: -; clone size: -; V gene: TRBV4-3; J gene: TRBJ2-7; CDR3 protein: CASSQQPGESSYEQYF; CDR3 DNA: TGCGCCAGCAGCCAACAACCAGGGGAGAGCTCCTACGAGCAGTACTTC
D gene: TRBD1; clone size: few; V gene: TRBV12-3/TRBV12-4; J gene: TRBJ1-2; CDR3 protein: CASSTGAGYTF; CDR3 DNA: TGTGCCAGCAGCACAGGGGCTGGCTACACCTTC
D gene: TRBD1; clone size: once; V gene: TRBV11-2; J gene: TRBJ2-2; CDR3 protein: CASSLSGQGVTGELFF; CDR3 DNA: TGTGCCAGCAGCTTATCCGGACAGGGTGTCACCGGGGAGCTGTTTTTT
D gene: -; clone size: once; V gene: TRBV6-5; J gene: TRBJ1-4; CDR3 protein: CASSYQRRNEKLFF; CDR3 DNA: TGTGCCAGCAGTTACCAACGACGTAATGAAAAACTGTTTTTT
D gene: -; clone size: -; V gene: TRBV28; J gene: TRBJ1-3; CDR3 protein: CASRKQGNTIYF; CDR3 DNA: TGTGCCAGCAGGAAACAGGGAAACACCATATATTTT
D gene: -; clone size: -; V gene: TRBV6-5; J gene: TRBJ1-2; CDR3 protein: CASSRGEGTLYGYTF; CDR3 DNA: TGTGCCAGCAGCCGCGGGGAGGGGACCCTCTATGGCTACACCTTC
D gene: -; clone size: -; V gene: TRBV3-1/TRBV3-2; J gene: TRBJ1-2; CDR3 protein: CASSQASGYGYTF; CDR3 DNA: TGTGCCAGCAGCCAAGCGAGTGGCTATGGCTACACCTTC
D gene: -; clone size: once; V gene: TRBV4-3; J gene: TRBJ1-2; CDR3 protein: CASSQGSGVGYTF; CDR3 DNA: TGCGCCAGCAGCCAAGGGTCAGGGGTCGGCTACACCTTC
D gene: -; clone size: -; V gene: TRBV30; J gene: TRBJ2-7; CDR3 protein: CAWSVDGTYEQYF; CDR3 DNA: TGTGCCTGGAGTGTCGACGGTACCTACGAGCAGTACTTC
D gene: TRBD2; clone size: few; V gene: TRBV9; J gene: TRBJ2-1; CDR3 protein: CASSPGTSVLDEQFF; CDR3 DNA: TGTGCCAGCAGCCCCGGGACTAGCGTTTTGGATGAGCAGTTCTTC
D gene: TRBD1; clone size: -; V gene: TRBV11-1; J gene: TRBJ1-2; CDR3 protein: CASSSPTGLGYTF; CDR3 DNA: TGTGCCAGCAGCTCACCGACAGGGCTCGGCTACACCTTC
D gene: -; clone size: -; V gene: TRBV2; J gene: TRBJ2-7; CDR3 protein: CASTNVANTYEQYF; CDR3 DNA: TGTGCCAGCACCAACGTGGCAAACACCTACGAGCAGTACTTC
D gene: -; clone size: -; V gene: TRBV7-9; J gene: TRBJ2-3; CDR3 protein: CASSLDWTENTQYF; CDR3 DNA: TGTGCCAGCAGCTTAGATTGGACAGAGAATACGCAGTATTTT
D gene: -; clone size: -; V gene: TRBV28; J gene: TRBJ2-1; CDR3 protein: CASSLSSGPSSYNEQFF; CDR3 DNA: TGTGCCAGCAGTTTATCCTCCGGACCGAGCTCCTACAATGAGCAGTTCTTC
D gene: TRBD1; clone size: -; V gene: TRBV7-2; J gene: TRBJ2-3; CDR3 protein: CASSSQGARATQYF; CDR3 DNA: TGTGCCAGCAGCTCCCAGGGGGCTCGCGCTACGCAGTATTTT
D gene: -; clone size: -; V gene: TRBV12-3/TRBV12-4; J gene: TRBJ1-3; CDR3 protein: CASSLRGNTIYF; CDR3 DNA: TGTGCCAGCAGTTTGCGGGGAAACACCATATATTTT
D gene: TRBD2; clone size: once; V gene: TRBV5-4; J gene: TRBJ2-3; CDR3 protein: CASSLAGTSGNQDTQYF; CDR3 DNA: TGTGCCAGCAGCTTGGCCGGGACTAGCGGAAACCAAGATACGCAGTATTTT
D gene: -; clone size: once; V gene: TRBV12-3/TRBV12-4; J gene: TRBJ1-1; CDR3 protein: CASSVQVNTEAFF; CDR3 DNA: TGTGCCAGCAGTGTACAGGTGAACACTGAAGCTTTCTTT
D gene: -; clone size: -; V gene: TRBV5-1; J gene: TRBJ2-1; CDR3 protein: CASSPGPGAEQFF; CDR3 DNA: TGCGCCAGCAGCCCGGGCCCAGGGGCTGAGCAGTTCTTC
D gene: -; clone size: -; V gene: TRBV5-4; J gene: TRBJ1-1; CDR3 protein: CASSTAFGGGGTEAFF; CDR3 DNA: TGTGCCAGCAGCACCGCATTCGGCGGGGGTGGAACTGAAGCTTTCTTT